The 32 T cell receptor beta chains presented below share a single source sample, sequenced in a study of shared clonotypes between healthy human individuals (dated by TCRdb to 2018 to 2021). The library was generated by the immunoSEQ multiplex PCR assay. The table comes from immuneACCESS by way of TCRdb, which keeps in-frame sequences with V and J called. Part of the clones is missing from these tables; in studies checked, under half for an unresolved V gene and the rest for unknown reasons. The sample has 850,000 to 1,100,000 clones on record, approximately 80% of them singletons. Together, the top ten hold 0.85% to 1% of the sample. Sequenced material: memory CD4+ T cells from PBMCs. Reading the label with the study, this specimen's cell subset or site is: CD45RA-negative fraction. The receptors shown here come from a man aged 18-30 years in good health. Some clones in this sample may be carry-over from other donors' samples.

The rearrangement links TRBV7-3 to TRBJ2-4; 11 bases map to TRBD2. J was trimmed by 7 bases and V by 2 bases; bases with no gene match: 4. Germline V lookup: CDR1 SGHTA, CDR2 FQGTGA. The CDR3 contains 15 residues. In DNA, the CDR3 is TGTGCCAGCAGCTTACTAGCGGGAGGTCCGAACATTCAGTACTTC. It codes for CASSLLAGGPNIQYF.

The chain uses TRBV27 and TRBJ1-1; D is ambiguous. The CDR3 contains 13 residues. V lost 6 bases, J lost 1 base, and 9 bases lay in between. The germline V gene encodes CDR1 MNHEY and CDR2 SMNVEV (reference sequence). The CDR3 region has the DNA TGTGCCAGCAGGAGACTTAGGAACACTGAAGCTTTCTTT. It specifies CASRRLRNTEAFF.

This rearrangement joins TRBV28 to TRBJ1-3; weak D call: TRBD1 (6 bases). Germline V gives CDR1 MDHEN, CDR2 SYDVKM. This CDR3 has 17 residues. The V end was cut by 3 bases, the J end by 1 base, with 16 bases between. The CDR3 DNA follows: TGTGCCAGCAGTTTCCAAGGCAGGGGAAGATCTGGAAACACCATATATTTT. Its translation: CASSFQGRGRSGNTIYF.

The J gene is TRBJ2-2, the V gene TRBV5-6; D is uncertain. CDR1 and CDR2 (germline): SGHDT, YYEEEE. This CDR3 region has 13 residues. Trimming cost V 0 bases and J 6 bases, with 6 bases left between them. This CDR3 reads CASSLDRAGELFF. CDR3 DNA sequence: TGTGCCAGCAGCTTGGACCGAGCCGGGGAGCTGTTTTTT.

The chain links TRBV7-8 to TRBJ2-7, with TRBD2 matching over 8 bases. Per the germline V gene, CDR1 is SGHVS and CDR2 is FQNEAQ. The CDR3 runs to 16 residues. V was clipped by 5 bases and J by 3 bases; unmatched bases: 12. CDR3 region: CASSRGGLLGNYEQYF. CDR3 nucleotide sequence: TGTGCCAGCAGCCGGGGGGGGCTGCTGGGAAACTACGAGCAGTACTTC.

The V gene is TRBV7-3, the J gene TRBJ2-1; the match to TRBD1 covers 11 bases. The CDR3 is 15 amino acids. The V gene end was trimmed by 5 bases and the J gene end by 3 bases; junction bases not matched to a gene: 3. CDR1 and CDR2 (germline): SGHTA, FQGTGA. CDR3 nucleotide sequence: TGTGCCAGCAGCCCGGGGACAGGGGGCTACAATGAGCAGTTCTTC. Amino acids: CASSPGTGGYNEQFF.

The J gene is TRBJ1-5, the V gene TRBV5-1; D ambiguous. This CDR3 is built from 13 residues. The germline gives CDR1 SGHRS, CDR2 YFSETQ. Trimming pared 4 bases from V and 7 bases from J, leaving 12 bases between. The DNA for the CDR3 is TGCGCCAGCAGCGTCCTCCCCGAACAGCCCCAGCATTTT. Encoded protein: CASSVLPEQPQHF.

This sequence joins TRBV9 and TRBJ2-5; D unclear. The CDR3 totals 15 residues. Germline V gives CDR1 SGDLS, CDR2 YYNGEE. Trimming took off 0 bases at V and 1 base at J, with 10 bases between the two ends. The CDR3 spells CASSVDVKIQETQYF. Written as DNA, the CDR3 is TGTGCCAGCAGCGTAGATGTGAAAATCCAAGAGACCCAGTACTTC.

V is TRBV9 and J is TRBJ2-2, with 8 bases that match TRBD2. Germline values: CDR1 SGDLS, CDR2 YYNGEE. There are 16 residues in the CDR3. Trimming at V came to 0 bases and at J to 4 bases, leaving 5 bases not matched to a gene. Written as DNA, the CDR3 is TGTGCCAGCAGCGTAGATAGCGGGACGCCCACCGGGGAGCTGTTTTTT. It yields the protein CASSVDSGTPTGELFF.

Here the CDR3 reads CATTTGKDQPQHF. CDR3 in DNA: TGTGCCACCACCACAGGGAAGGATCAGCCCCAGCATTTT. The V call is TRBV6-5, the J call TRBJ1-5, with a weak D call TRBD1 (6 bases). V shed 10 bases and J shed 5 bases, with 15 bases lying between them. Looked up from germline, CDR1 is MNHEY and CDR2 is SVGAGI. CDR3 length equals 13 residues.

Of note for this clone: Being one base from a much bigger clone, this may be a read error. The genes are TRBV7-3 and TRBJ2-1; 13 nucleotides match TRBD2. The CDR3 covers 14 residues. Germline CDR1 SGHTA, CDR2 FQGTGA. With V trimmed by 4 bases and J by 6 bases, 0 bases remained unmatched. CDR3 sequence reads: CASSWTSGSNEQFF. The CDR3 DNA is TGTGCCAGCAGCTGGACTAGCGGGAGCAATGAGCAGTTCTTC.

The V and J genes are TRBV7-2 and TRBJ2-5; D is unresolved. Trimming took 2 bases from V and 1 from J, leaving 5 bases between them. The CDR3 covers 13 residues. The germline V gene has CDR1 SGHTA and CDR2 FQGNSA. CDR3 sequence reads: CASSLQVQETQYF. The CDR3 nucleotides read TGTGCCAGCAGCTTACAAGTCCAAGAGACCCAGTACTTC.

This chain joins TRBV28 and TRBJ2-1, with TRBD2 as a possible D gene (6 bases). Germline loops: CDR1 MDHEN, CDR2 SYDVKM. The germline V and J ends were trimmed by 0 bases and 0 bases, with 18 bases remaining between them. CDR3 length equals 19 residues. The chain's CDR3 is CASSLWGLSDTSSYNEQFF. The CDR3 region has the DNA TGTGCCAGCAGTTTATGGGGACTGTCCGATACCAGCTCCTACAATGAGCAGTTCTTC.

The chain couples TRBV7-8 to TRBJ2-1; 11 bases line up with TRBD2. V dropped 1 base and J dropped 9; count of bases not matched to a gene: 8. In germline, CDR1 is SGHVS, CDR2 FQNEAQ. The CDR3 spans 16 residues. The CDR3 here is CASSLGAGTSGREQFF. CDR3 nucleotide sequence: TGTGCCAGCAGCTTAGGTGCAGGGACTAGCGGTCGTGAGCAGTTCTTC.

This clone has only a few counts. Other nucleotide sequences from this sample produce the same CDR3. The V call is TRBV7-3, the J call TRBJ2-5, with D perhaps matching TRBD2 (6 bases). The length of the CDR3 is 15 residues. Germline V CDR1 and CDR2: SGHTA, FQGTGA. V dropped 3 bases and J dropped 5 bases, with 16 bases sitting between them. The CDR3 coding sequence is TGTGCCAGCAGCTTGGGACGAACTGGGGGGGAGACCCAGTACTTC. It specifies CASSLGRTGGETQYF.

This chain's CDR3 is CASSLVSDGELFF. The CDR3, as DNA: TGCGCCAGCAGCTTGGTGTCGGACGGGGAGCTGTTTTTT. V usage is TRBV5-1 and J usage is TRBJ2-2; unclear D gene. The CDR3 loop spans 13 amino acids. The ends were cut back, 0 bases at V and 7 bases at J, with 7 bases in the middle. CDR1 SGHRS and CDR2 YFSETQ come from the germline V gene.

The chain couples TRBV5-1 to TRBJ2-1; 10 bases align to TRBD1. The J segment lost 5 bases and the V segment lost 3 bases, leaving 11 bases of the junction unmatched. CDR1 SGHRS and CDR2 YFSETQ come from the germline V gene. The CDR3 loop spans 17 amino acids. The CDR3 is CASSWQPGQGWNNEQFF. The CDR3 DNA reads TGCGCCAGCAGCTGGCAGCCGGGACAGGGGTGGAACAATGAGCAGTTCTTC. Using reference TRBV5-1 and TRBJ2-1 for the parts outside the CDR3, the full variable domain is KAGVTQTPRYLIKTRGQQVTLSCSPISGHRSVSWYQQTPGQGLQFLFEYFSETQRNKGNFPGRFSGRQFSNSRSEMNVSTLELGDSALYLCASSWQPGQGWNNEQFFGPGTRLTVL.

The chain combines TRBV30 with TRBJ1-1, with a weak D call TRBD1 (6 bases). V lost 8 bases and J 3 bases, leaving 16 bases between the germline ends. The CDR3 has 13 amino acids. Germline CDR1 is GTSNPN and CDR2 is SVGIG (reference sequence). CDR3 protein: CAGVGGRYTEAFF. The CDR3 nucleotides read TGTGCCGGAGTGGGGGGGCGGTACACTGAAGCTTTCTTT.

The chain recombines TRBV27 with TRBJ2-7; possibly TRBD2 for D (5 bases). Trimming stripped 3 bases from V and 1 base from J, with 10 bases between. The germline V gene encodes CDR1 MNHEY and CDR2 SMNVEV (reference sequence). There are 14 residues in the CDR3. The CDR3 reads CASSFVTGSYEQYF. DNA for the CDR3: TGTGCCAGCAGTTTTGTGACGGGATCCTACGAGCAGTACTTC.

Concerning this clone itself: A far larger clone lies a single base away; this is likely a read error. The rearrangement uses TRBV2 and TRBJ2-6; TRBD2 is a possible D gene (6 bases). CDR3 size: 14 residues. Per the germline V gene, CDR1 is SNHLY and CDR2 is FYNNEI. Trimming cost V 7 bases and J 0 bases, with 7 bases left between them. CDR3 sequence: CASIGGSGANVLTF. In DNA, the CDR3 is TGTGCCAGCATCGGGGGCTCTGGGGCCAACGTCCTGACTTTC.

This chain joins TRBV5-8 and TRBJ2-5, with a tentative D call TRBD2 (5 bases). CDR1 is SGHTS, CDR2 YDEGEE, per germline. The CDR3 covers 14 residues. V was clipped by 7 bases and J by 5 bases, with 18 bases between them. The CDR3 here is CASPGEGVLETQYF. The CDR3 DNA reads as TGTGCCAGCCCGGGCGAGGGTGTGCTGGAGACCCAGTACTTC.

CDR3: CASSLDGATNEKLFF. Here the CDR3 DNA reads TGTGCCAGCAGCTTAGACGGGGCTACTAATGAAAAACTGTTTTTT. V gene TRBV7-2 combines with J gene TRBJ1-4; TRBD1 might be the D (5 bases). Germline CDR1 and CDR2: SGHTA and FQGNSA. CDR3 length: 15 amino acids. Trimming took 1 base from V and 2 from J, leaving 8 bases between them.

CDR3 bases: TGTGCCAGCAGCCTACGACACTCTAACGAGCAGTACTTC. It encodes CASSLRHSNEQYF. This chain connects TRBV5-6 to TRBJ2-7; D call uncertain. The CDR3 loop spans 13 amino acids. V shed 4 bases and J shed 5 bases, with 13 bases lying between them. Germline CDR1 SGHDT, CDR2 YYEEEE.

This rearrangement joins TRBV18 to TRBJ1-1, with D hard to call. With 2 bases removed from V and 1 base from J, the gap between germline ends came to 11 bases. The CDR3 length is 15 residues. Germline V lookup: CDR1 KGHSH, CDR2 LQKENI. In nucleotides, the CDR3 is TGTGCCAGCTCACCAGTCGCCAGAAAGAACACTGAAGCTTTCTTT. This gives the protein CASSPVARKNTEAFF.

This clone was counted a few times. The rearrangement joins TRBV7-2 to TRBJ2-5; no clear D gene. The CDR3 has 13 residues. The germline V and J ends were trimmed by 8 bases and 2 bases, with 12 bases remaining between them. The germline V gene has CDR1 SGHTA and CDR2 FQGNSA. Written as DNA, the CDR3 is TGTGCCAGCGGTCGGCAGACTCAAGAGACCCAGTACTTC. Translated: CASGRQTQETQYF.

This clone has a handful of counts. The rearrangement uses TRBV12-5 and TRBJ2-7, with 7 bases that match TRBD1. CDR1 and CDR2 (germline): LGHNT, FRNRAP. The CDR3 length is 18 residues. V lost 6 bases, J lost 0 bases, and 17 bases stayed unmatched. DNA of the CDR3: TGTGCTAGTGGCCTGGACAGGTTCTTACCACCCAGCTCCTACGAGCAGTACTTC. It encodes CASGLDRFLPPSSYEQYF.

This chain joins TRBV28 and TRBJ2-3; D possibly corresponds to TRBD2 (5 bases). The germline CDR1 and CDR2 sequences are MDHEN and SYDVKM. This CDR3 contains 14 residues. Trimming left V 7 bases short and J 0 bases short, with 11 bases between. The DNA for the CDR3 is TGTGCCAGCACCCCGGGGAGAAGCACAGATACGCAGTATTTT. Translated, it gives CASTPGRSTDTQYF. The entire variable domain, with the rest obtained from reference TRBV28 and TRBJ2-3, is as follows: DVKVTQSSRYLVKRTGEKVFLECVQDMDHENMFWYRQDPGLGLRLIYFSYDVKMKEKGDIPEGYSVSREKKERFSLILESASTNQTSMYLCASTPGRSTDTQYFGPGTRLTVL.

This chain joins TRBV28 and TRBJ2-7; D is unclear. Per germline, CDR1 MDHEN and CDR2 SYDVKM. CDR3 size: 11 residues. Trimming took off 4 bases at V and 6 bases at J, with 7 bases between the two ends. Here the CDR3 DNA reads TGTGCCAGCAGTTCTCCTATCGAGCAGTACTTC. Translating it yields CASSSPIEQYF.

V usage is TRBV7-2 and J usage is TRBJ2-7; 7 positions agree with TRBD1. Germline CDR1 and CDR2: SGHTA and FQGNSA. V was clipped by 2 bases and J by 2 bases; unmatched bases: 6. The CDR3 is 15 residues long. The CDR3: CASSLSRTGAYEQYF. The CDR3 coding sequence is TGTGCCAGCAGCTTATCGCGGACAGGCGCCTACGAGCAGTACTTC.

This clone was detected only once. The rearrangement links TRBV2 to TRBJ2-3; 11 positions match TRBD2. CDR1 and CDR2 from the germline V gene are SNHLY and FYNNEI. The V gene end was trimmed by 1 base and the J gene end by 0 bases; junction bases not matched to a gene: 6. The CDR3 is 18 residues long. For the CDR3, the DNA is TGTGCCAGCAGTGAAGGTGGGGGACTAGCGGTTAGCACAGATACGCAGTATTTT. This sequence encodes CASSEGGGLAVSTDTQYF.

The chain couples TRBV19 to TRBJ2-1; 11 bases fit TRBD1. The CDR3 runs to 16 residues. Germline V lookup: CDR1 LNHDA, CDR2 SQIVND (reference sequence). Trimming at V came to 4 bases and at J to 7 bases, leaving 9 bases not matched to a gene. The CDR3 coding sequence is TGTGCCAGTAGTACGAAGGGACAGGGGGTTTGGAATGAGCAGTTCTTC. It yields the protein CASSTKGQGVWNEQFF.

The chain links TRBV28 to TRBJ1-2; 8 nucleotides align to TRBD1. This CDR3 contains 14 residues. The ends lost 8 bases at V and 4 bases at J; junction bases unmatched: 9. CDR1 MDHEN and CDR2 SYDVKM come from the germline V gene. The DNA of the CDR3 is TGTGCCAGCGTTGCAGGGGGCGTCCTCTATGGCTACACCTTC. Translation gives CASVAGGVLYGYTF.